This T cell receptor (beta chain) emerged from a study of blood T cell repertoires in COVID-19. As for the study in general: T cells, B-cell-depleted T cells, or PBMCs provided the cDNA or gDNA that served as material.

V shed 3 bases and J 6 bases; nucleotides not matched to a gene: 0. There are 13 residues in the CDR3. Turning to this clone: This specimen includes other DNA sequences encoding the same CDR3.

Symptom resolution, clearance, or two negative PCRs marked donors in Cohort 3 as recovered. TCRdb's table, derived via immunoSEQ multiplex PCR, lists solely in-frame clones and lacks some. The sample contains 310,000 or so clones, around nine tenths of which appear only once. The origin of this receptor is a woman in her 30s who had recovered from COVID-19. The rearrangement joins TRBV12-3 or TRBV12-4 to TRBJ1-1, with 11 bases lining up with TRBD1. The sequencing sample was made of PBMCs or T cells enriched from blood (not recorded which). CDR3 protein: CASSLGQGAEAFF. The DNA for the CDR3 is TGTGCCAGCAGTTTGGGACAGGGGGCTGAAGCTTTCTTT.